Listed here are 10 T cell receptor beta chains from one sample, sequenced in a study of Tregs in tolerant kidney transplant recipients. Clones were read by immunoSEQ multiplex PCR, and TCRdb kept only the in-frame ones, dropping some. The table shows 85,000 to 100,000 clones, with approximately 93% occurring only once. The material sequenced was CD4+ T cells from blood, taken before the transplant. These receptors originate from a human donor who received a combined kidney and bone marrow transplant.

The V and J genes are TRBV5-4 and TRBJ1-2, with 7 bases lining up with TRBD1. CDR1 is SGHNT, CDR2 YYREEE, per germline (reference sequence). CDR3 size: 14 residues. J was trimmed by 8 bases and V by 1 base; bases with no gene match: 8. In nucleotides, the CDR3 is TGTGCCAGCAGCTTGCGGGGACAGATCGACGGCTACACCTTC. Protein: CASSLRGQIDGYTF.

A word on this clone: Other DNA sequences in the sample encode the same CDR3. The V and J genes are TRBV5-1 and TRBJ1-2, with D tentatively TRBD1 (5 bases). The V gene's germline CDR1 is SGHRS and CDR2 YFSETQ. This CDR3 has 14 residues. V lost 0 bases and J lost 4, with 10 bases in between. In DNA, the CDR3 is TGCGCCAGCAGCTTGGGGCAGGGAGGCTATGGCTACACCTTC. Translated: CASSLGQGGYGYTF.

J is TRBJ2-2 and V is TRBV4-1; tentative D call: TRBD2 (5 bases). This CDR3 has 15 amino acids. Germline loops: CDR1 MGHRA, CDR2 YSYEKL. Trimming left V 6 bases short and J 4 bases short, with 15 bases between. CDR3 sequence (DNA): TGCGCCAGCAGTTCAGGCGGGTTTTTCACCGGGGAGCTGTTTTTT. Amino acids: CASSSGGFFTGELFF.

CDR3 amino acids: CASSPRATGELFF. CDR3 DNA sequence: TGTGCCAGCAGCCCGCGGGCTACCGGGGAGCTGTTTTTT. This chain connects TRBV7-8 to TRBJ2-2, with D possibly TRBD2 on 5 matching bases. There are 13 residues in the CDR3. Per germline, CDR1 SGHVS and CDR2 FQNEAQ. Trimming took off 5 bases at V and 5 bases at J, with 9 bases between the two ends.

This chain's CDR3 is CASSFHTSGRDTQYF. The CDR3 DNA reads as TGTGCCAGCAGCTTCCATACTAGCGGGAGGGATACGCAGTATTTT. The rearrangement joins TRBV7-2 to TRBJ2-3, with 12 bases that match TRBD2. The junction had 4 bases not matched to a gene; V was cut back by 3 bases and J by 6 bases. The germline CDR1 and CDR2 sequences are SGHTA and FQGNSA. This CDR3 is 15 amino acids long.

The chain is built from TRBV6-5 and TRBJ2-7, with 9 bases lining up with TRBD1. In germline, CDR1 is MNHEY, CDR2 SVGAGI. The junction had 5 bases not matched to a gene; V was cut back by 2 bases and J by 3 bases. This CDR3 contains 15 residues. CDR3 region: CASSYETGGYYEQYF. The CDR3 DNA reads as TGTGCCAGCAGTTACGAAACAGGGGGCTACTACGAGCAGTACTTC.

This rearrangement joins TRBV4-1 to TRBJ1-5; weak D call: TRBD1 (6 bases). The V and J ends lost 4 bases and 0 bases respectively, with 25 bases between them. Germline CDR1 MGHRA, CDR2 YSYEKL. The CDR3 is made up of 20 amino acids. The CDR3, as DNA: TGCGCCAGCAGCCGGCAAGACAGGTCCCTAGCCGACTATAGCAATCAGCCCCAGCATTTT. Translated, it gives CASSRQDRSLADYSNQPQHF.

This clone showed up just once. The V gene is TRBV29-1, the J gene TRBJ2-2, with D perhaps TRBD1 (6 bases). Germline V lookup: CDR1 SQVTM, CDR2 ANQGSEA. The germline V and J ends were trimmed by 4 bases and 0 bases, with 9 bases remaining between them. The CDR3 covers 14 residues. CDR3 amino acids: CSVVDSPNTGELFF. Here the CDR3 DNA reads TGCAGCGTTGTGGACAGCCCGAACACCGGGGAGCTGTTTTTT.

J is TRBJ1-5 and V is TRBV5-8; 7 bases are shared with TRBD1. The CDR3 sequence is 15 residues long. Looked up from germline, CDR1 is SGHTS and CDR2 is YDEGEE. V lost 0 bases and J lost 7; bases outside the gene matches: 7. CDR3 sequence reads: CASSLARTGGQPQHF. DNA for the CDR3: TGTGCCAGCAGCTTGGCCCGGACAGGCGGGCAGCCCCAGCATTTT.

V usage is TRBV5-8 and J usage is TRBJ2-3, with TRBD2 matching 10 bases. This CDR3 comprises 16 residues. Germline loops: CDR1 SGHTS, CDR2 YDEGEE. V trimming: 0 bases; J trimming: 6 bases; junction bases outside the gene matches: 7. CDR3 sequence: CASSLGASGSPDTQYF. The CDR3 DNA sequence: TGTGCCAGCAGCTTGGGCGCTAGCGGGAGTCCGGATACGCAGTATTTT.